This T cell receptor (beta chain) was recovered during a study of T cells in Graves' hyperthyroidism and ophthalmopathy. Notes on the study in general: Among thyroid clonotypes expanded above 0.001, most also appeared in blood.

There are many counts of this clonotype. Its target is unknown. Enrolled ophthalmopathy patients presented with a Clinical Activity Score of at least 3, a NOSPECS grade of at least 4, and disease duration under 3 months. What was amplified from RNA transcripts were TCR beta CDR3 regions. HTBI primers were used for first-round RT-PCR of the TCR CDR3. MiXCR, run by TCRdb on the multiplex PCR reads, gives a single entry per CDR3 protein. The sample records about 300,000 distinct CDR3 sequences, approximately 19% being singletons. Sequencing input: blood. This sequence originates from a man aged 45 to 65 with Graves' ophthalmopathy.

CDR3 in amino acids: CASSFNPDSDTQYF. The DNA for the CDR3 is TGTGCCAGCAGCTTTAACCCCGACAGCGATACGCAGTATTTT. V is TRBV11-3 and J is TRBJ2-3, with a possible D match to TRBD1 (5 bases). The germline V and J ends were trimmed by 3 bases and 6 bases, with 13 bases remaining between them. The CDR3 length is 14 residues. Germline V lookup: CDR1 SGHNT, CDR2 YENEEA.